This T cell receptor (beta chain) stems from a study of blood T cell repertoires in COVID-19. About the study: From the United States, Italy and Spain came samples of acute and convalescent COVID-19. T cells, B-cell-depleted T cells, or PBMCs supplied cDNA or gDNA.

Per the germline V gene, CDR1 is MNHEY and CDR2 is SVGAGI. The CDR3 runs 15 residues. V dropped 2 bases and J dropped 7; count of bases not matched to a gene: 6. Authors' processing steps: Scientists estimated how many nucleated cells there were by amplifying reference gene primers. Libraries were prepared by immunoSEQ multiplex PCR; TCRdb keeps only in-frame clonotypes and omits some of them. V and J calls and clone size are given by that table; D and trimming were obtained from the DNA. The sample records 180,000 or so clones, about 88% being singletons. The J gene is TRBJ2-1, the V gene TRBV6-5; 9 bases map to TRBD2. Specimen: peripheral blood. The TCR originated in a woman in her 30s with active or convalescent COVID-19. DNA of the CDR3: TGTGCCAGCAGTTACGGCGGGGGGGGGTATAATGAGCAGTTCTTC. This sequence encodes CASSYGGGGYNEQFF.